The clone carrying this T cell receptor (beta chain) was detected ten times or more. Antigen specificity is unknown. These data come from a study of T cells in Graves' hyperthyroidism and ophthalmopathy. Whole-study results and caveats: Researchers report that a 13 V-J model separated ophthalmopathy from stable hyperthyroidism.

For ophthalmopathy patients, the Clinical Activity Score was at least 3 and the NOSPECS grade at least 4; duration was under 3 months. Isolation of PBMCs was performed on 8.5 to 10 ml fresh peripheral blood. The TCR beta CDR3 regions underwent amplification using RNA transcripts as the source. Initially, a first-round RT-PCR of the TCR CDR3 employed the HTBI primer set. TCRdb used MiXCR to reprocess the multiplex PCR reads, holding one entry per CDR3 protein. The sample has approximately 600,000 distinct CDR3 sequences, roughly 14% seen once. This TCR derives from a woman in her thirties or forties with Graves' ophthalmopathy. The sequenced material came from blood.

The CDR3 is CSARDRLEGMWSEAFF. Here the CDR3 DNA reads TGCAGTGCTAGAGATCGGTTGGAGGGAATGTGGTCTGAAGCTTTCTTT. The chain recombines TRBV20-1 with TRBJ1-1; D is undetermined. The CDR3 runs 16 residues. Trimming pared 0 bases from V and 6 bases from J, leaving 20 bases between. Germline lookup yields CDR1 DFQATT and CDR2 SNEGSKA (reference sequence).